A single sample is the source of the 9 T cell receptor beta chains below, sequenced in a study of blood T cell repertoires in COVID-19. The repertoire was sequenced with immunoSEQ multiplex PCR; TCRdb's copy has only in-frame clones and lacks some. The table has over 120,000 clones, roughly 87% seen once; the top ten hold around 1.5%. The source material was peripheral blood. Source of these receptors: a human donor in a cohort sampled during active COVID-19.

The chain employs TRBV7-2 and TRBJ2-3, with 9 positions matching TRBD2. CDR1 SGHTA and CDR2 FQGNSA come from the germline V gene. With 5 bases clipped from V and 1 base from J, the junction kept 10 bases outside the gene matches. CDR3 length: 17 amino acids. CDR3 sequence reads: CASSPDGLARRTDTQYF. The CDR3 DNA reads as TGTGCCAGCAGCCCGGACGGACTAGCGCGACGCACAGATACGCAGTATTTT.

This sequence joins TRBV5-4 and TRBJ1-2, with TRBD1 matching 9 bases. CDR1 and CDR2 (germline): SGHNT, YYREEE (reference sequence). The trim removed 3 bases at V and 1 base at J, leaving 1 base unmatched. The CDR3 spans 14 residues. The CDR3, as DNA: TGTGCCAGCAGCTGGGACAGGGTTAACTATGGCTACACCTTC. This sequence encodes CASSWDRVNYGYTF.

The chain joins TRBV10-3 to TRBJ1-1, with TRBD1 identical over 8 bases. The germline gives CDR1 ENHRY, CDR2 SYGVKD. This CDR3 region has 12 residues. V lost 10 bases to trimming and J lost 0 bases; unmatched junction nucleotides: 1. CDR3: CATGQVNTEAFF. CDR3 DNA: TGTGCCACGGGACAGGTGAACACTGAAGCTTTCTTT.

CDR3 in DNA: TGTGCCAGCAGTTACCCCGGGACACCATACTACGAGCAGTACTTC. Amino acid sequence: CASSYPGTPYYEQYF. The chain is built from TRBV6-2 or TRBV6-3 and TRBJ2-7, with D perhaps matching TRBD1 (6 bases). Germline CDR1 is MNHEY and CDR2 is SVGEGT. Trimming shortened V by 2 bases and J by 3 bases, and 14 bases separated the two germline ends. This CDR3 has 15 residues.

This chain uses TRBV7-8 with TRBJ2-7, with 7 nucleotides matching TRBD2. Germline lookup yields CDR1 SGHVS and CDR2 FQNEAQ. The CDR3 spans 13 residues. V dropped 1 base and J dropped 4; count of bases not matched to a gene: 1. CDR3 sequence reads: CASSLGGGYEQYF. The CDR3 nucleotides read TGTGCCAGCAGCTTAGGGGGGGGTTACGAGCAGTACTTC.

This clone was observed a single time. The chain joins TRBV12-3 or TRBV12-4 to TRBJ1-1; D call uncertain. V lost 1 base to trimming and J lost 1 base, with 4 bases between them. The CDR3 consists of 13 residues. Here the CDR3 reads CASSLDGNTEAFF. CDR3 sequence (DNA): TGTGCCAGCAGTTTAGACGGGAACACTGAAGCTTTCTTT.

This clone showed up just once. The J gene is TRBJ2-6, the V gene TRBV5-1, with a tentative D call TRBD1 (5 bases). The CDR3 contains 14 residues. Germline CDR1 SGHRS, CDR2 YFSETQ. Trimming cost V 4 bases and J 4 bases, with 9 bases left between them. The CDR3 DNA reads TGCGCCAGCAGCCCCAGGGTCGGGGCCAACGTCCTGACTTTC. Translating it yields CASSPRVGANVLTF.

The chain has TRBV9 and TRBJ2-1, with D maybe TRBD2 (6 bases). The length of the CDR3 is 13 residues. Germline CDR1 reads SGDLS; CDR2 reads YYNGEE. Trimming removed 3 bases from V and 2 bases from J, with 6 bases in between. The CDR3: CASSAGAYNEQFF. The CDR3 DNA reads as TGTGCCAGCAGCGCGGGGGCCTACAATGAGCAGTTCTTC.

The chain couples TRBV18 to TRBJ1-2; 11 positions match TRBD1. V gave up 2 bases and J gave up 0 bases; unmatched junction bases: 5. CDR3 length: 17 residues. Germline assignment: CDR1 KGHSH and CDR2 LQKENI. The CDR3 spells CASSPTGQGDSNYGYTF. As DNA, the CDR3 is TGTGCCAGCTCACCAACGGGACAGGGGGATTCTAACTATGGCTACACCTTC.